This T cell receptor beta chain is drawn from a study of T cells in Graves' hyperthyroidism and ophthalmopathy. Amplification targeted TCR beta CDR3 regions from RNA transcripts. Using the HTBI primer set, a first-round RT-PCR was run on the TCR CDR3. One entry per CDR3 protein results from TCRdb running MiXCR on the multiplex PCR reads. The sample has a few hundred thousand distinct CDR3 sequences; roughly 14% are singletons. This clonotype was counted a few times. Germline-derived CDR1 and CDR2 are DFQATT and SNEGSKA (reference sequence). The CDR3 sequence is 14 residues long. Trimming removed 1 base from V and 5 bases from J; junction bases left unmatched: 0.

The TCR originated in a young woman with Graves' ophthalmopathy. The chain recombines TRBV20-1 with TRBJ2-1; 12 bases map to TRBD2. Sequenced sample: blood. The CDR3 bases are TGCAGTGCTAGAGCTAGCGGGGGGGACAATGAGCAGTTCTTC. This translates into CSARASGGDNEQFF.